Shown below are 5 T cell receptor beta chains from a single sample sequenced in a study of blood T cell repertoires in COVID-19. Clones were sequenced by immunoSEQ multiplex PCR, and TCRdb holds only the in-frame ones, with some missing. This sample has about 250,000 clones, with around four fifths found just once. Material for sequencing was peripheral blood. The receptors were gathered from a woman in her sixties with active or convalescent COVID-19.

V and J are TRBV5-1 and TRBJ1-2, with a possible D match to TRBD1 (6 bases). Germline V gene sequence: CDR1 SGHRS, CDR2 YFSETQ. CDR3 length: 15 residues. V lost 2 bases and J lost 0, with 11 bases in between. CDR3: CASSFLQGANYGYTF. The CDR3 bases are TGCGCCAGCAGCTTTCTACAGGGAGCTAACTATGGCTACACCTTC. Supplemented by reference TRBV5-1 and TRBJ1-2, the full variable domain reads KAGVTQTPRYLIKTRGQQVTLSCSPISGHRSVSWYQQTPGQGLQFLFEYFSETQRNKGNFPGRFSGRQFSNSRSEMNVSTLELGDSALYLCASSFLQGANYGYTFGSGTRLTVV.

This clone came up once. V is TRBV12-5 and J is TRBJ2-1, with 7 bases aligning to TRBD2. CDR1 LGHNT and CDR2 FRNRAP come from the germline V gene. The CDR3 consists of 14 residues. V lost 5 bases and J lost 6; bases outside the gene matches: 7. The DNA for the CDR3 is TGTGCTAGTGGTCCCTCACTAGCGATCAATGAGCAGTTCTTC. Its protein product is CASGPSLAINEQFF. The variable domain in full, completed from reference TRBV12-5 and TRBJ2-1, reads DARVTQTPRHKVTEMGQEVTMRCQPILGHNTVFWYRQTMMQGLELLAYFRNRAPLDDSGMPKDRFSAEMPDATLATLKIQPSEPRDSAVYFCASGPSLAINEQFFGPGTRLTVL.

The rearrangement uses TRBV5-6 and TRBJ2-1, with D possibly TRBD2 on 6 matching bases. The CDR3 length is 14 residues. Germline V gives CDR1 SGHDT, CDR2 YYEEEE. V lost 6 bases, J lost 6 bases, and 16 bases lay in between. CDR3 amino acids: CASTKGGGVNEQFF. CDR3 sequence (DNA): TGTGCCAGCACCAAAGGAGGAGGGGTCAATGAGCAGTTCTTC.

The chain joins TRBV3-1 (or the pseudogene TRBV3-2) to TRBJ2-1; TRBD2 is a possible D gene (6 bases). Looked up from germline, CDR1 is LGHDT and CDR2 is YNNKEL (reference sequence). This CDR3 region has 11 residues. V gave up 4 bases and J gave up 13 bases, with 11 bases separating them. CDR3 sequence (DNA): TGTGCCAGCAGCCTCGGGGGTTTCCAGTTCTTC. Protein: CASSLGGFQFF.

The CDR3 region is CASSSGMLNTEAFF. The CDR3 DNA sequence: TGCGCCAGCAGCTCGGGGATGTTGAACACTGAAGCTTTCTTT. The J gene is TRBJ1-1, the V gene TRBV5-1; D gene ambiguous. CDR1 SGHRS and CDR2 YFSETQ come from the germline V gene. The germline V and J ends were trimmed by 3 bases and 0 bases, with 9 bases remaining between them. There are 14 residues in the CDR3.